A selection of T cell receptor beta chains follows, all from one sample in a study of CD8 T cells in Susac syndrome. Using its own MiXCR run on the immunoSEQ multiplex PCR reads, TCRdb lists one record per CDR3 protein. Of about 120,000 distinct CDR3 sequences listed, 96% were seen once; the top ten hold 0.11% to 0.15%. The material sequenced was CD4+ T cells from PBMCs. Receptor source: a human donor with Susac syndrome. CDR3s include the opening cysteine and the closing phenylalanine or tryptophan. D genes are given only for firm matches. The size field is filled for only some rows; it gives once, few, many or a size class.

TRBJ1-3 - TRBV6-1 - 14 CASRALDSGNTIYF TGTGCCAGCAGAGCGTTAGACTCTGGAAACACCATATATTTT
TRBJ2-1 - TRBV24-1 TRBD2 16 CATSDGLAGVKNEQFF TGTGCCACCAGTGATGGCCTAGCGGGAGTTAAGAATGAGCAGTTCTTC
TRBJ2-1 - TRBV7-8 - 13 CASSSGRSDEQFF TGTGCCAGCAGCTCAGGGCGCTCGGATGAGCAGTTCTTC
TRBJ2-1 once TRBV20-1 - 15 CSATRGGSSYNEQFF TGCAGTGCCACCCGGGGCGGTTCCTCCTACAATGAGCAGTTCTTC
TRBJ1-5 - TRBV11-2 - 13 CASSFERGQPQHF TGTGCCAGCAGCTTTGAGCGGGGTCAGCCCCAGCATTTT
TRBJ1-2 - TRBV30 - 12 CAWSDYRSGYTF TGTGCCTGGAGTGATTATCGAAGTGGCTACACCTTC
TRBJ2-1 once TRBV19 - 14 CASRGAKGYNEQFF TGTGCCAGTAGGGGGGCAAAGGGCTACAATGAGCAGTTCTTC
TRBJ2-2 - TRBV4-1 - 14 CASSLKESTGELFF TGCGCCAGCAGCCTGAAGGAGAGCACCGGGGAGCTGTTTTTT
TRBJ2-7 - TRBV28 TRBD1 14 CASSPRTGKYEQYF TGTGCCAGCAGTCCCCGGACAGGGAAATACGAGCAGTACTTC
TRBJ2-5 - TRBV7-8 - 12 CASSPRGGTQYF TGTGCCAGCAGCCCTAGGGGAGGGACCCAGTACTTC
TRBJ2-4 - TRBV20-1 - 11 CSGDSKNIQYF TGCAGCGGGGACTCCAAAAACATTCAGTACTTC
TRBJ2-1 - TRBV30 - 17 CALLEGGSLNSYNEQFF TGTGCTCTCCTGGAAGGGGGATCACTTAACTCCTACAATGAGCAGTTCTTC
TRBJ2-7 - TRBV10-3 TRBD2 16 CAISESSGSTPYSRYF TGTGCCATCAGTGAGTCTAGCGGGAGCACTCCCTATAGTCGGTACTTC
TRBJ2-7 - TRBV5-1 TRBD1 14 CASRRQGALGEQYF TGCGCCAGCAGGCGACAGGGGGCTTTGGGGGAGCAGTACTTC
TRBJ1-2 - TRBV15 - 14 CATSRDLGTYGYTF TGTGCCACCAGCAGAGATTTGGGGACCTATGGCTACACCTTC
TRBJ2-3 - TRBV7-2 - 13 CASSYRPRDTQYF TGTGCCAGCAGCTATCGCCCCCGGGATACGCAGTATTTT
TRBJ2-3 - TRBV15 - 12 CATSNYQDTQYF TGTGCCACCAGCAACTACCAAGATACGCAGTATTTT
TRBJ2-5 - TRBV20-1 - 13 CSARDQGQETQYF TGCAGTGCTAGAGATCAAGGGCAAGAGACCCAGTACTTC
TRBJ2-2 - TRBV24-1 TRBD1 15 CATRTGGPGTGELFF TGTGCCACCAGGACAGGGGGCCCGGGCACCGGGGAGCTGTTTTTT
TRBJ1-2 - TRBV3-1 TRBD1 15 CASSQGDRGGYGYTF TGTGCCAGCAGCCAAGGGGACAGGGGAGGCTATGGCTACACCTTC
TRBJ1-2 - TRBV29-1 TRBD1 14 CSVVMPDRGYGYTF TGCAGCGTTGTCATGCCGGACAGGGGTTATGGCTACACCTTC
TRBJ2-7 - TRBV29-1 TRBD1 14 CSARYRTGVDEQYF TGCAGCGCCCGATACAGGACAGGGGTGGACGAGCAGTACTTC
TRBJ1-5 - TRBV30 - 13 CAWSQTWNQPQHF TGTGCCTGGAGTCAGACATGGAATCAGCCCCAGCATTTT
TRBJ2-5 - TRBV7-2 - 16 CASSLASTGRWETQYF TGTGCCAGCAGCTTAGCATCGACGGGTCGCTGGGAGACCCAGTACTTC
TRBJ2-3 - TRBV20-1 - 15 CSAPHGQTSTDTQYF TGCAGTGCTCCCCACGGCCAAACTAGCACAGATACGCAGTATTTT
TRBJ2-5 - TRBV20-1 - 14 CSASITGVRETQYF TGCAGTGCTAGCATAACCGGCGTCAGAGAGACCCAGTACTTC
TRBJ1-4 few TRBV30 - 16 CAWSGDGLATNEKLFF TGTGCCTGGAGTGGGGACGGGCTCGCAACTAATGAAAAACTGTTTTTT
TRBJ2-2 once TRBV25-1 - 16 CASSPLRGKGTGELFF TGTGCCAGCAGCCCTCTCCGCGGGAAGGGCACCGGGGAGCTGTTTTTT
TRBJ2-4 - TRBV20-1 TRBD2 15 CSAARTSGMRNIQYF TGCAGTGCTGCCCGGACTAGCGGGATGAGAAACATTCAGTACTTC
TRBJ2-3 - TRBV6-2/TRBV6-3 TRBD2 16 CASTLHRSGRPDTQYF TGTGCCAGCACCCTACATCGGAGCGGGAGGCCAGATACGCAGTATTTT
TRBJ2-5 - TRBV20-1 - 16 CSARLGLGGAGETQYF TGCAGTGCTAGATTAGGGTTAGGGGGAGCTGGAGAGACCCAGTACTTC
TRBJ2-1 - TRBV7-2 - 15 CASSPPPGDYNEQFF TGTGCCAGCAGCCCCCCGCCCGGAGATTACAATGAGCAGTTCTTC
TRBJ2-7 once TRBV15 TRBD2 15 CATSRGGGSLYEQYF TGTGCCACCAGCAGAGGTGGCGGGAGCCTTTACGAGCAGTACTTC
TRBJ1-1 - TRBV29-1 - 11 CSVERVAEAFF TGCAGCGTTGAAAGGGTGGCTGAAGCTTTCTTT
TRBJ1-1 - TRBV5-4 - 13 CASSLEGNTEAFF TGTGCCAGCAGCTTGGAGGGGAACACTGAAGCTTTCTTT
TRBJ2-7 - TRBV29-1 TRBD2 15 CSVKTGTSGRYEQYF TGCAGCGTTAAAACGGGCACTAGCGGGAGATACGAGCAGTACTTC
TRBJ2-3 - TRBV4-3 - 16 CASSQEATPFTDTQYF TGCGCCAGCAGCCAAGAAGCCACACCCTTCACAGATACGCAGTATTTT
TRBJ2-5 - TRBV15 - 17 CATSRDSRIGGQETQYF TGTGCCACCAGCAGAGATAGTAGGATAGGGGGACAAGAGACCCAGTACTTC
TRBJ2-4 once TRBV5-1 TRBD1 13 CASSFTGGNIQYF TGCGCCAGCAGCTTCACAGGGGGAAACATTCAGTACTTC
TRBJ2-7 - TRBV2 - 11 CASSRRAPDVF TGTGCCAGCAGCCGCCGGGCCCCGGACGTCTTC
TRBJ2-7 - TRBV29-1 TRBD1 12 CSFERDSNEQYF TGCAGCTTTGAACGGGACAGTAACGAGCAGTACTTC
TRBJ1-2 - TRBV30 TRBD1 16 CAWASGTGGLSYGYTF TGTGCCTGGGCCTCCGGGACAGGGGGTCTTTCCTATGGCTACACCTTC
TRBJ2-5 - TRBV20-1 TRBD2 14 CSYGTSGDQETQYF TGCAGTTACGGGACTAGCGGGGACCAAGAGACCCAGTACTTC